The 12 T cell receptor beta chains below come from one sample, sequenced in a study of T cells in Graves' hyperthyroidism and ophthalmopathy. TCR beta CDR3 sequences were amplified from RNA transcripts. Carried out on the TCR CDR3, a first-round RT-PCR used the HTBI primer set. TCRdb passed the multiplex PCR reads through MiXCR, listing each CDR3 protein once. The profile covers some 620,000 distinct CDR3 sequences, with about a sixth appearing a single time and about 3.8% taken by the ten largest. The sequencing input was blood. The receptors originated from a woman younger than 45 with Graves' hyperthyroidism.

This clonotype was recorded many times. V is TRBV2 and J is TRBJ2-1; a weak D match, TRBD2 (6 bases). The CDR3 sequence is 14 residues long. Trimming shortened V by 7 bases and J by 1 base, and 11 bases separated the two germline ends. CDR1 and CDR2 from the germline V gene are SNHLY and FYNNEI. The CDR3 loop reads CASIPEGSYNEQFF. The DNA of the CDR3 is TGTGCCAGCATTCCGGAGGGGTCCTACAATGAGCAGTTCTTC.

This clonotype has more than one count but fewer than ten. The genes are TRBV10-3 and TRBJ2-2; TRBD1 might be the D (6 bases). There are 16 residues in the CDR3. CDR1 is ENHRY and CDR2 is SYGVKD in the germline V gene. Deletions cut 4 bases from V and 0 bases from J, with 12 bases between. Here the CDR3 DNA reads TGTGCCATCAGTGGTTTCGGGACAACGAACACCGGGGAGCTGTTTTTT. Encoded protein: CAISGFGTTNTGELFF.

This clonotype was counted only a few times. The rearrangement uses TRBV29-1 and TRBJ2-7, with TRBD2 matching 8 bases. CDR3 length equals 13 residues. Germline CDR1 reads SQVTM; CDR2 reads ANQGSEA. The trim removed 5 bases at V and 2 bases at J, leaving 5 bases unmatched. CDR3 residues: CSVSREAPYEQYF. The DNA of the CDR3 is TGCAGCGTTTCGCGGGAGGCGCCCTACGAGCAGTACTTC.

V is TRBV7-3 and J is TRBJ2-3, with D perhaps assigned TRBD1 or TRBD2 (5 bases each). Trimming pared 5 bases from V and 5 bases from J, leaving 11 bases between. CDR3 length equals 13 residues. The germline gives CDR1 SGHTA, CDR2 FQGTGA. CDR3 loop: CASSQLGGDTQYF. In nucleotides, the CDR3 is TGTGCCAGCAGCCAACTTGGGGGAGATACGCAGTATTTT.

This rearrangement joins TRBV9 to TRBJ2-2, with 10 nucleotides matching TRBD2. Trimming at V came to 1 base and at J to 5 bases, leaving 11 bases not matched to a gene. This CDR3 region has 18 residues. Germline V CDR1 and CDR2: SGDLS, YYNGEE. DNA of the CDR3: TGTGCCAGCAGCGTATTCAGCGGGAGGGCCTCGGGGACCGGGGAGCTGTTTTTT. Amino acid sequence: CASSVFSGRASGTGELFF.

This clonotype came up a few times. This chain uses TRBV5-1 with TRBJ2-1, with 12 positions matching TRBD2. CDR3 length equals 14 residues. Germline CDR1 is SGHRS and CDR2 is YFSETQ. Trimming removed 7 bases from V and 8 bases from J; junction bases left unmatched: 7. CDR3 in amino acids: CASREGLAGDEQFF. CDR3 in DNA: TGCGCCAGCCGCGAGGGACTAGCGGGCGATGAGCAGTTCTTC. The entire variable domain, with the rest obtained from reference TRBV5-1 and TRBJ2-1, is as follows: KAGVTQTPRYLIKTRGQQVTLSCSPISGHRSVSWYQQTPGQGLQFLFEYFSETQRNKGNFPGRFSGRQFSNSRSEMNVSTLELGDSALYLCASREGLAGDEQFFGPGTRLTVL.

This clonotype has a handful of counts. V and J are TRBV3-1 and TRBJ2-7, with 7 bases lining up with TRBD1. The CDR3 loop spans 14 amino acids. V dropped 8 bases and J dropped 5; count of bases not matched to a gene: 12. The germline gives CDR1 LGHDT, CDR2 YNNKEL (reference sequence). CDR3 DNA: TGTGCCAGCGAGGCTAGGGGACAGAACGACGAGCAGTACTTC. Translation: CASEARGQNDEQYF.

The gene calls are TRBV19 and TRBJ2-1; perhaps D is TRBD1 or TRBD2 (6 bases each). V lost 4 bases and J lost 7, with 23 bases in between. This CDR3 region has 17 residues. The germline gives CDR1 LNHDA, CDR2 SQIVND (reference sequence). CDR3 nucleotide sequence: TGTGCCAGTAGTAGATGGGACAAGACAGGAGGGACTAATGAGCAGTTCTTC. Translating gives CASSRWDKTGGTNEQFF.

This clonotype was counted many times. The rearrangement links TRBV3-1 to TRBJ2-3; no clear D. This CDR3 comprises 17 residues. Germline CDR1 LGHDT, CDR2 YNNKEL (reference sequence). The V end was cut by 1 base, the J end by 2 bases, with 16 bases between. This CDR3 reads CASSQGIPGLITDTQYF. DNA of the CDR3: TGTGCCAGCAGCCAAGGGATTCCGGGTTTGATCACAGATACGCAGTATTTT.

This clonotype was counted at least ten times. The chain has TRBV5-1 and TRBJ1-6; TRBD1 matches at 7 bases. Per germline, CDR1 SGHRS and CDR2 YFSETQ. This CDR3 has 17 amino acids. V lost 1 base to trimming and J lost 7 bases; unmatched junction nucleotides: 11. The CDR3 coding sequence is TGCGCCAGCAGCTTGAGATACCGGGACAGCTGGAATTCACCCCTCCACTTT. Protein sequence: CASSLRYRDSWNSPLHF.

In its sample, this clonotype was seen a few times. This chain joins TRBV6-1 and TRBJ2-7; tentatively, D is TRBD2 (5 bases). This CDR3 is built from 12 residues. V shed 8 bases and J shed 1 base, with 9 bases lying between them. CDR1 and CDR2 (germline): MNHNS, SASEGT. CDR3 sequence reads: CASEGRSYEQYF. CDR3 nucleotide sequence: TGTGCCAGCGAGGGCAGATCCTACGAGCAGTACTTC.

J is TRBJ2-7 and V is TRBV14; D unclear. The V end lost 3 bases, the J end lost 3 bases, and 9 bases lay between the germline ends. Per the germline V gene, CDR1 is SGHDN and CDR2 is FVKESK. CDR3 size: 13 residues. CDR3 region: CASSQGFGYEQYF. CDR3 sequence (DNA): TGTGCCAGCAGCCAGGGGTTTGGCTACGAGCAGTACTTC.